Each of the 23 T cell receptor beta chains below was sequenced from the same sample in a study of blood T cell repertoires in COVID-19. Only in-frame clones appear in the TCRdb table, and some are missing; sequencing was by immunoSEQ multiplex PCR. The data contain about 500,000 clones, roughly nine tenths of them singletons. Sequences were obtained from peripheral blood. The origin of the receptors is a woman between 50 and 59 years old with COVID-19, enrolled during active disease.

V gene TRBV5-8 combines with J gene TRBJ1-4; D is undetermined. The CDR3 is 13 residues long. Trimming shortened V by 0 bases and J by 8 bases, and 8 bases separated the two germline ends. CDR1 is SGHTS, CDR2 YDEGEE, per germline. The CDR3 sequence: CASSLDIREKLFF. The CDR3 DNA reads as TGTGCCAGCAGCTTGGACATCCGAGAAAAACTGTTTTTT.

The table lists this clone with a count of one. This chain links TRBV25-1 with TRBJ2-7; D possibly corresponds to TRBD2 (7 bases). The CDR3 length is 13 residues. V was clipped by 10 bases and J by 1 base, with 14 bases between them. Germline V lookup: CDR1 MGHDK, CDR2 SYGVNS. Here the CDR3 DNA reads TGTGCCACCGAGGGGGGGCTATCCTACGAGCAGTACTTC. Translation: CATEGGLSYEQYF.

This chain joins TRBV10-3 and TRBJ1-2; 7 bases line up with TRBD1. Germline CDR1 reads ENHRY; CDR2 reads SYGVKD. The CDR3 has 13 amino acids. V shed 6 bases, J shed 1 base, and the junction held 2 bases outside the gene matches. CDR3: CAIRTGVNYGYTF. The CDR3 region has the DNA TGTGCCATCAGAACAGGGGTTAACTATGGCTACACCTTC.

V usage is TRBV6-5 and J usage is TRBJ1-5; possibly TRBD1 for D (5 bases). The CDR3 extends over 14 amino acids. Trimming took off 7 bases at V and 0 bases at J, with 10 bases between the two ends. In germline, CDR1 is MNHEY, CDR2 SVGAGI. The CDR3, as DNA: TGTGCCAGCATGGGGGGATATAGCAATCAGCCCCAGCATTTT. Protein: CASMGGYSNQPQHF.

The V gene is TRBV19, the J gene TRBJ2-5; TRBD2 aligns across 14 bases. The germline gives CDR1 LNHDA, CDR2 SQIVND (reference sequence). V lost 8 bases to trimming and J lost 0 bases; unmatched junction nucleotides: 11. CDR3 length equals 18 residues. The CDR3 nucleotides read TGTGCCAGTCGGCCCTTAGGGGGACTAGCGGGGGACCAAGAGACCCAGTACTTC. Its translation is CASRPLGGLAGDQETQYF.

The chain combines TRBV6-5 with TRBJ2-7; 8 nucleotides match TRBD1. V lost 5 bases, J lost 7 bases, and 4 bases stayed unmatched. The V gene's germline CDR1 is MNHEY and CDR2 SVGAGI. The CDR3 totals 12 residues. The CDR3 nucleotides are TGTGCCAGCAGTCAGGGGGCTGGGGAGCAGTACTTC. Amino acids: CASSQGAGEQYF.

This rearrangement joins TRBV5-1 to TRBJ1-5; D not resolved. CDR1 is SGHRS and CDR2 is YFSETQ in the germline V gene. The V and J ends lost 4 bases and 0 bases respectively, with 5 bases between them. CDR3 length: 13 amino acids. CDR3 amino acids: CASSRFSNQPQHF. The CDR3 bases are TGCGCCAGCAGCCGGTTTAGCAATCAGCCCCAGCATTTT.

The sample holds one count of this clone. This chain joins TRBV27 and TRBJ2-7; the match to TRBD1 covers 9 bases. This CDR3 is built from 16 residues. CDR1 MNHEY and CDR2 SMNVEV come from the germline V gene (reference sequence). After removal of 5 bases from V and 5 bases from J, the junction contained 13 bases not matched to a gene. In DNA form, the CDR3 reads TGTGCCAGCAGTCAACACCCGGGACAGGGTATCGACGAGCAGTACTTC. It yields the protein CASSQHPGQGIDEQYF.

V and J are TRBV24-1 and TRBJ1-1, with D possibly being TRBD1 (6 bases). The V end was cut by 4 bases, the J end by 0 bases, with 11 bases between. Germline V CDR1 and CDR2: KGHDR, SFDVKD. The CDR3 is 15 amino acids. For the CDR3, the DNA is TGTGCCACCAGTGACGAGGGACATCTGAACACTGAAGCTTTCTTT. Translated: CATSDEGHLNTEAFF.

This chain uses TRBV24-1 with TRBJ2-1; 7 bases align to TRBD1. V shed 3 bases and J 5 bases; nucleotides not matched to a gene: 9. The CDR3 spans 16 residues. The germline gives CDR1 KGHDR, CDR2 SFDVKD. The CDR3, as DNA: TGTGCCACCAGTGATCACCCCAGACAGGGACACAATGAGCAGTTCTTC. This encodes CATSDHPRQGHNEQFF.

The chain joins TRBV20-1 to TRBJ2-7; 10 bases fit TRBD1. Germline CDR1 DFQATT, CDR2 SNEGSKA (reference sequence). The V gene end was trimmed by 6 bases and the J gene end by 7 bases; junction bases not matched to a gene: 3. This CDR3 region has 11 residues. Here the CDR3 reads CSAGGQGEQYF. For the CDR3, the DNA is TGCAGTGCAGGGGGACAGGGGGAGCAGTACTTC.

This chain links TRBV6-5 with TRBJ1-3; D may be TRBD1 (5 bases). The ends were cut back, 2 bases at V and 0 bases at J, with 11 bases in the middle. Germline V gene sequence: CDR1 MNHEY, CDR2 SVGAGI. This CDR3 has 16 residues. The CDR3 spells CASSYLPGVSGNTIYF. CDR3 DNA: TGTGCCAGCAGTTACCTCCCGGGGGTCTCTGGAAACACCATATATTTT.

This clone was counted a single time. The junction shows a germline mismatch at one end, possibly a read error. The chain joins TRBV3-1 (or the pseudogene TRBV3-2) to TRBJ1-1, with D possibly TRBD1 on 6 matching bases. Germline loops: CDR1 LGHDT, CDR2 YNNKEL (reference sequence). CDR3 length: 13 amino acids. DNA of the CDR3: TGTACCAGCAGCCAAGGACAGCTCACTGAAGCTTTCTTT. It translates to CTSSQGQLTEAFF.

In its sample, this clone was seen a few times. The chain joins TRBV10-3 to TRBJ2-3; a possible D gene is TRBD1 (5 bases). With 7 bases removed from V and 2 bases from J, the gap between germline ends came to 13 bases. This CDR3 contains 14 residues. Germline V gives CDR1 ENHRY, CDR2 SYGVKD. The CDR3 DNA reads TGTGCCATCAATGGGGCCAGTCCCACAGATACGCAGTATTTT. It codes for CAINGASPTDTQYF.

The chain has TRBV25-1 and TRBJ1-2, with 7 positions matching TRBD1. CDR1 MGHDK and CDR2 SYGVNS come from the germline V gene. Trimming cost V 5 bases and J 4 bases; bases outside gene matches: 4. The CDR3 spans 13 residues. DNA of the CDR3: TGTGCCAGCAGTTGGACAGGAACCTATGGCTACACCTTC. This gives the protein CASSWTGTYGYTF.

The V call is TRBV6-5, the J call TRBJ1-4; 8 nucleotides align to TRBD1. The ends lost 4 bases at V and 12 bases at J; junction bases unmatched: 10. The CDR3 has 14 amino acids. Per the germline V gene, CDR1 is MNHEY and CDR2 is SVGAGI. Written as DNA, the CDR3 is TGTGCCAGCAGTTCTGCAGGGGGCACGGAAGAACTGTTTTTT. Translated: CASSSAGGTEELFF.

This chain links TRBV18 with TRBJ2-5; D is possibly TRBD1 (6 bases). CDR1 is KGHSH and CDR2 is LQKENI in the germline V gene. The CDR3 extends over 13 amino acids. Deletions cut 4 bases from V and 3 bases from J, with 9 bases between. Here the CDR3 reads CASSRGQEETQYF. In nucleotides, the CDR3 is TGTGCCAGCTCACGGGGGCAGGAAGAGACCCAGTACTTC.

The gene calls are TRBV19 and TRBJ1-5; D is possibly TRBD1 (6 bases). The CDR3 spans 15 residues. From germline, CDR1 is LNHDA and CDR2 SQIVND (reference sequence). Trimming shortened V by 8 bases and J by 5 bases, and 19 bases separated the two germline ends. The CDR3 loop reads CASQDRAFGYQPQHF. CDR3 nucleotides: TGTGCCAGTCAGGACAGAGCCTTTGGCTATCAGCCCCAGCATTTT.

This clone has just one count. V and J are TRBV2 and TRBJ1-5, with a possible D match to TRBD1 (5 bases). The CDR3 sequence is 13 residues long. V shed 4 bases and J shed 10 bases, with 14 bases lying between them. The germline V gene has CDR1 SNHLY and CDR2 FYNNEI. The CDR3 nucleotides read TGTGCCAGCAGTGGGCCAGGGAGGGAACCCCAGCATTTT. This codes for CASSGPGREPQHF.

This clone was detected a few times. J is TRBJ1-5 and V is TRBV28, with D uncertain. Germline CDR1 is MDHEN and CDR2 is SYDVKM. The CDR3 loop spans 14 amino acids. The V and J ends lost 2 bases and 4 bases respectively, with 9 bases between them. The chain's CDR3 is CASSLRGGNQPQHF. DNA for the CDR3: TGTGCCAGCAGTTTAAGAGGTGGGAATCAGCCCCAGCATTTT.

The chain employs TRBV11-2 and TRBJ1-6, with a weak D call TRBD1 (5 bases). Germline CDR1 is SGHAT and CDR2 is FQNNGV. V dropped 2 bases and J dropped 10 bases, with 9 bases sitting between them. This CDR3 comprises 13 residues. The CDR3 DNA follows: TGTGCCAGCAGCTTATACGGGGGATCACCCCTCCACTTT. Encoded protein: CASSLYGGSPLHF.

This chain links TRBV19 with TRBJ2-3; 8 nucleotides align to TRBD2. The junction had 7 bases not matched to a gene; V was cut back by 1 base and J by 4 bases. The CDR3 runs 16 residues. Looked up from germline, CDR1 is LNHDA and CDR2 is SQIVND (reference sequence). CDR3 sequence reads: CASSIGAGGAPDTQYF. CDR3 nucleotides: TGTGCCAGTAGTATAGGTGCGGGGGGTGCCCCAGATACGCAGTATTTT.

This chain connects TRBV6-7 to TRBJ1-4; D is possibly TRBD1 (5 bases). TRBV6-7 is reported as an ORF; its role is uncertain. Trimming took 4 bases from V and 8 from J, leaving 14 bases between them. CDR3 length: 14 amino acids. CDR3 coding DNA: TGTGCCAGCAGTTTGATGGGGGGGGACGAAAAACTGTTTTTT. This sequence encodes CASSLMGGDEKLFF.